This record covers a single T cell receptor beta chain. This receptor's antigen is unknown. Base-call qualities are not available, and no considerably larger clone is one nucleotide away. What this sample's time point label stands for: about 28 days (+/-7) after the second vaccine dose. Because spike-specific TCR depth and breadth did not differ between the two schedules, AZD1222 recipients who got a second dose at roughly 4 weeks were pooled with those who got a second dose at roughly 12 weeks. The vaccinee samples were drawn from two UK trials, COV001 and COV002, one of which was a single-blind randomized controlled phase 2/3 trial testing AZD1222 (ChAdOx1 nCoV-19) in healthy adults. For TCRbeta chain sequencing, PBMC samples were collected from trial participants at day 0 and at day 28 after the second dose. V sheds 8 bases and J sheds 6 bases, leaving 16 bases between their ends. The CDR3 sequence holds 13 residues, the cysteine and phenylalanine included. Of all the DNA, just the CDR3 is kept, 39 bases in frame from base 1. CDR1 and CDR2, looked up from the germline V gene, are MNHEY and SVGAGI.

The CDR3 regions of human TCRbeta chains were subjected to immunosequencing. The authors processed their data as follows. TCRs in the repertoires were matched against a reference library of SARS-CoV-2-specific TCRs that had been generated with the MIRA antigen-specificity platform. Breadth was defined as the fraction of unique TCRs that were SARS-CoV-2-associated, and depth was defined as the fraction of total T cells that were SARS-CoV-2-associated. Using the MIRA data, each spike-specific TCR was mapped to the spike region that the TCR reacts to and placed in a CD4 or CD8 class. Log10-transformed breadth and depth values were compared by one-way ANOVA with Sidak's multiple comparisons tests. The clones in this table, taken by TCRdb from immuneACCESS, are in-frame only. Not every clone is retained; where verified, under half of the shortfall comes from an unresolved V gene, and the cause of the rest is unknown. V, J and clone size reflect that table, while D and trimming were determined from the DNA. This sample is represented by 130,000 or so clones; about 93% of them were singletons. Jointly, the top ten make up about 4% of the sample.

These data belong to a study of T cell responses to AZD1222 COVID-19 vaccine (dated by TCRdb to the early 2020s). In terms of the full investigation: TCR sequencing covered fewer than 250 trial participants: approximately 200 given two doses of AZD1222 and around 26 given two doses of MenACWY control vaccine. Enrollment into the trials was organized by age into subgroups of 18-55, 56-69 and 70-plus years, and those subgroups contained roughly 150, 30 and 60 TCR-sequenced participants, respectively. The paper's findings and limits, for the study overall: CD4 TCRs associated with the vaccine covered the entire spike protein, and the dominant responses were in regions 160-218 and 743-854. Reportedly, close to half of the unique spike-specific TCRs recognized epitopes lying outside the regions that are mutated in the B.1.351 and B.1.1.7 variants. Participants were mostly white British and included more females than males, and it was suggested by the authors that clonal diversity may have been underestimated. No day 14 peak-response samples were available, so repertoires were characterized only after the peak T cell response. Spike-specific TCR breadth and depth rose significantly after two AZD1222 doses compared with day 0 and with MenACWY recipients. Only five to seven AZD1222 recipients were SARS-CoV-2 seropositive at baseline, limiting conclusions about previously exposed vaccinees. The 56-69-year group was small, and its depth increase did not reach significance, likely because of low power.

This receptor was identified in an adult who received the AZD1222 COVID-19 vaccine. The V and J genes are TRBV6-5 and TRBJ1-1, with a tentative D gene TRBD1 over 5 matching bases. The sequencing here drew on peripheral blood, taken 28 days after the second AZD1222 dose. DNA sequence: TGTGCCAGCTCGGCAGGGTTTTCTCCTGAAGCTTTCTTT. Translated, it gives CASSAGFSPEAFF.